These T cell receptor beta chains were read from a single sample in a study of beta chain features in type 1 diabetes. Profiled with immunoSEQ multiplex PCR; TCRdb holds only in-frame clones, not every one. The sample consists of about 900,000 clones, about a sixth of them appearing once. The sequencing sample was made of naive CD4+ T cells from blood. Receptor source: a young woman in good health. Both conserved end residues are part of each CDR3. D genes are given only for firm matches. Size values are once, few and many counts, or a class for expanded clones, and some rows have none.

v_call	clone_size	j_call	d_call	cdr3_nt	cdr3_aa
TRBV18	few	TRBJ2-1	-	TGTGCCAGCTCACCCAAAGGGACCGGAGCGGGCTGGAATGAGCAGTTCTTC	CASSPKGTGAGWNEQFF
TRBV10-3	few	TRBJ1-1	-	TGTGCCATCAGTGAGTCGGTTGGAAGGACTGAAGCTTTCTTT	CAISESVGRTEAFF
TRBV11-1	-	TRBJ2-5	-	TGTGCCAGCAGCTTCGGCGGAACCACCCTAGAGACCCAGTACTTC	CASSFGGTTLETQYF
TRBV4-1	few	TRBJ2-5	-	TGCGCCAGCAGCCAAGGGGGGCTTAGGACGTGGGGGAAAGAGACCCAGTACTTC	CASSQGGLRTWGKETQYF
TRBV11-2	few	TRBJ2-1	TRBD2	TGTGCCAGCAGCCGCGGGGGTAGCGGGATAAATGAGCAGTTCTTC	CASSRGGSGINEQFF
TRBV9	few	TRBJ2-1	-	TGTGCCAGCAGCGTAGGGGTCAGGGACAATGAGCAGTTCTTC	CASSVGVRDNEQFF
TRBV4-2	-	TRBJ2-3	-	TGTGCCAGCAGCCAACGCTCTTCCGGGGGAGATACGCAGTATTTT	CASSQRSSGGDTQYF
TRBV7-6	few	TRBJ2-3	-	TGTGCCAGCAGCTTTTCTGGGAGCACAGATACGCAGTATTTT	CASSFSGSTDTQYF
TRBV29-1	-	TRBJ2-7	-	TGCAGCGTTCTGGATCAGACTTACGAGCAGTACTTC	CSVLDQTYEQYF
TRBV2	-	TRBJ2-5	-	TGTGCCAGACAGGGAAGGATAGCGCAAGAGACCCAGTACTTC	CARQGRIAQETQYF
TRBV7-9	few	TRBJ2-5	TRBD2	TGTGCCAGCAGCTTATTCACTTTCGTGGGAGGGCCTCAGACCCAGTACTTC	CASSLFTFVGGPQTQYF
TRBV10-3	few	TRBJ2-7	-	TGTGCCGTCGGTGGCTCTAGCCAGACCTACGAGCAGTACTTC	CAVGGSSQTYEQYF
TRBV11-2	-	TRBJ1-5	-	TGTGCCAGCAGCTTGACAGCCAATCAGCCCCAGCATTTT	CASSLTANQPQHF
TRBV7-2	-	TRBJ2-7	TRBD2	TGTGCCAGCAGCTTGGCCGGGACTAGCGGAAGAAAAAGCTTC	CASSLAGTSGRKSF
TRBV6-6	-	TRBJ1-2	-	TGTGCCAGCAGTTACTTCGTTCCGGGGGCCTTAGGCTACACCTTC	CASSYFVPGALGYTF
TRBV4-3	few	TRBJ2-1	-	TGCGCCAGCAGTCAGAGTAGTGACGCCTACAATGAGCAGTTCTTC	CASSQSSDAYNEQFF
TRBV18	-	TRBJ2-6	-	TGTGCCAGCTCACCTCCATCCTCTGGGGCCAACGTCCTGACTTTC	CASSPPSSGANVLTF
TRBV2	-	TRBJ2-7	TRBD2	TGTGCCAGCAGACCGGGACTAGCGGGAGCCTACGAGCAGTACTTC	CASRPGLAGAYEQYF